This T cell receptor (beta chain) was captured in a study of blood T cell repertoires in COVID-19. As processed by the authors: Estimation of nucleated cell counts was performed using reference gene primer amplification. Data came from immunoSEQ multiplex PCR; TCRdb stores just in-frame clones and leaves some out. V and J calls and clone size are as listed in that table; D and trimming were resolved from the DNA. The sample includes some 100,000 clones, 90% seen only once; the top ten take approximately 5.1%. The V and J ends lost 5 bases and 1 base respectively, with 12 bases between them. The V gene's germline CDR1 is MNHEY and CDR2 SVGEGT. The CDR3 is made up of 15 amino acids.

This TCR was recovered from a man aged 50 or older with acute or convalescent COVID-19. The chain is built from TRBV6-2 or TRBV6-3 and TRBJ1-5; D possibly corresponds to TRBD1 (6 bases). The sequenced material came from peripheral blood. The CDR3 region has the DNA TGTGCCAGCAGTACAGGGTGGTCGAGCAATCAGCCCCAGCATTTT. Its translation: CASSTGWSSNQPQHF.